These 18 T cell receptor beta chains share one sample of origin, sequenced in a study of chemoradiotherapy in HPV16-positive cancers. Sequencing used immunoSEQ multiplex PCR; TCRdb keeps in-frame clones, though not all of them. The table lists some 12,000 clones, more than 75% of them singletons. This sample comprised blood, obtained from a patient who underwent chemoradiotherapy. Receptor source: a human donor with HPV-associated anogenital cancer.

This clone was counted once. The V and J genes are TRBV7-9 and TRBJ1-2, with 7 bases identical to TRBD1. Germline V gives CDR1 SEHNR, CDR2 FQNEAQ (reference sequence). CDR3 length equals 14 residues. J gave up 5 bases and V 7 bases, and 10 bases lay outside the gene matches. CDR3 in DNA: TGTGCCAGCACCCAATACGGGACAGTGTATGGCTACACCTTC. This codes for CASTQYGTVYGYTF.

This clone was seen only a few times. The CDR3 spells CASSLSSAPLHF. The CDR3 DNA reads TGTGCCAGCAGCTTAAGTTCGGCACCCCTCCACTTT. The chain carries TRBV7-9 and TRBJ1-6; D not resolved. CDR3 size: 12 residues. Per the germline V gene, CDR1 is SEHNR and CDR2 is FQNEAQ (reference sequence). The V gene lost 2 bases and the J gene lost 11 bases, with 7 bases spanning the gap.

V usage is TRBV19 and J usage is TRBJ2-6, with 7 bases aligning to TRBD1. Germline V gene data show CDR1 as LNHDA and CDR2 as SQIVND (reference sequence). Trimming cost V 6 bases and J 0 bases; bases outside gene matches: 11. This CDR3 is built from 18 residues. DNA for the CDR3: TGTGCCAGTAGCAGGCCCGGGACAGTCAGCTCTGGGGCCAACGTCCTGACTTTC. It specifies CASSRPGTVSSGANVLTF. The full variable domain, with the rest looked up from reference TRBV19 and TRBJ2-6, is DGGITQSPKYLFRKEGQNVTLSCEQNLNHDAMYWYRQDPGQGLRLIYYSQIVNDFQKGDIAEGYSVSREKKESFPLTVTSAQKNPTAFYLCASSRPGTVSSGANVLTFGAGSRLTVL.

J is TRBJ1-5 and V is TRBV19; D is ambiguous. The germline V and J ends were trimmed by 3 bases and 5 bases, with 23 bases remaining between them. Looked up from germline, CDR1 is LNHDA and CDR2 is SQIVND (reference sequence). This CDR3 comprises 18 residues. The CDR3 loop is CASSITLMGGINDQPQHF. CDR3 nucleotide sequence: TGTGCCAGTAGTATTACCTTGATGGGAGGGATCAACGATCAGCCCCAGCATTTT.

V gene TRBV6-5 combines with J gene TRBJ2-5, with D perhaps TRBD1 or TRBD2 (5 bases each). The CDR3 is made up of 16 amino acids. V was shortened by 3 bases and J by 7 bases, with 21 bases between the two germline ends. In germline, CDR1 is MNHEY, CDR2 SVGAGI. CDR3 in amino acids: CASSYGDPLRGGTQYF. The CDR3 bases are TGTGCCAGCAGTTATGGGGACCCACTCCGTGGAGGGACCCAGTACTTC.

This clone was detected only a few times. The chain has TRBV2 and TRBJ1-5; D may be TRBD1 (6 bases). V gave up 2 bases and J gave up 2 bases, with 13 bases separating them. From germline, CDR1 is SNHLY and CDR2 FYNNEI. This CDR3 is 16 amino acids long. The CDR3 loop is CASSENVAGGNQPQHF. The DNA for the CDR3 is TGTGCCAGCAGTGAAAATGTGGCAGGGGGCAATCAGCCCCAGCATTTT.

This chain links TRBV9 with TRBJ1-1; D possibly corresponds to TRBD1 (6 bases). CDR1 and CDR2 from the germline V gene are SGDLS and YYNGEE. V lost 7 bases, J lost 0 bases, and 19 bases lay in between. This CDR3 is built from 16 residues. DNA for the CDR3: TGTGCCAGCTCCATACGAGGAGGACAGTTGAACACTGAAGCTTTCTTT. This codes for CASSIRGGQLNTEAFF.

This rearrangement joins TRBV5-1 to TRBJ2-5; 9 nucleotides match TRBD1. The CDR3 contains 13 residues. Trimming at V came to 4 bases and at J to 5 bases, leaving 3 bases not matched to a gene. Germline-derived CDR1 and CDR2 are SGHRS and YFSETQ. CDR3 DNA: TGCGCCAGCAGCCCCGACAGGGGGGAGACCCAGTACTTC. This translates into CASSPDRGETQYF.

The genes are TRBV7-8 and TRBJ2-3; TRBD2 agrees at 7 bases. Germline-derived CDR1 and CDR2 are SGHVS and FQNEAQ. V dropped 1 base and J dropped 2; count of bases not matched to a gene: 3. CDR3 size: 15 residues. CDR3 region: CASSLGGGFTDTQYF. The CDR3 DNA sequence: TGTGCCAGCAGCTTAGGCGGGGGATTCACAGATACGCAGTATTTT.

The chain employs TRBV2 and TRBJ2-3, with D possibly matching TRBD2 (5 bases). CDR3 length: 14 amino acids. Germline V CDR1 and CDR2: SNHLY, FYNNEI. The ends were cut back, 3 bases at V and 2 bases at J, with 9 bases in the middle. Here the CDR3 reads CASSEARVTDTQYF. CDR3 in DNA: TGTGCCAGCAGTGAGGCGCGGGTCACAGATACGCAGTATTTT.

This chain uses TRBV7-2 with TRBJ1-3; D gene ambiguous. Germline V lookup: CDR1 SGHTA, CDR2 FQGNSA. The CDR3 contains 14 residues. Trimming removed 4 bases from V and 3 bases from J, with 10 bases in between. CDR3 bases: TGTGCCAGCAGCTCCCGCTTTGGTGGAAACACCATATATTTT. It translates to CASSSRFGGNTIYF.

The V gene is TRBV5-1, the J gene TRBJ2-5, with 9 bases fitting TRBD1. Unmatched junction bases numbered 10, after V lost 4 bases and J lost 3 bases. Per the germline V gene, CDR1 is SGHRS and CDR2 is YFSETQ. CDR3 size: 16 residues. The CDR3 is CASSNRDREVEETQYF. CDR3 sequence (DNA): TGCGCCAGCAGCAACCGGGACAGGGAGGTCGAAGAGACCCAGTACTTC.

This clone showed up just once. The chain employs TRBV6-1 and TRBJ2-5, with 9 positions matching TRBD2. This CDR3 region has 15 residues. Germline V gene data show CDR1 as MNHNS and CDR2 as SASEGT. V lost 7 bases and J lost 5; bases outside the gene matches: 11. CDR3 in amino acids: CASIPGAGGRETQYF. CDR3 nucleotide sequence: TGTGCCAGCATCCCCGGGGCGGGGGGGCGGGAGACCCAGTACTTC.

The chain uses TRBV9 and TRBJ2-5; no firm D call. V was trimmed by 0 bases and J by 4 bases, leaving 10 bases between them. CDR3 length equals 14 residues. Germline values: CDR1 SGDLS, CDR2 YYNGEE. The CDR3 reads CASSVGTTRETQYF. The DNA of the CDR3 is TGTGCCAGCAGCGTAGGGACGACGAGAGAGACCCAGTACTTC.

The chain links TRBV4-1 to TRBJ2-1; 7 positions agree with TRBD1. Germline loops: CDR1 MGHRA, CDR2 YSYEKL. The V and J ends lost 3 bases and 2 bases, in that order; junction bases with no gene match: 7. This CDR3 is built from 16 residues. The CDR3 DNA sequence: TGCGCCAGCAGCCAGGATCCGGGACAGCCCTACAATGAGCAGTTCTTC. It is translated as CASSQDPGQPYNEQFF.

V gene TRBV5-4 combines with J gene TRBJ2-5, with 8 bases identical to TRBD1. The V and J ends lost 0 bases and 5 bases, in that order; junction bases with no gene match: 9. CDR3 length: 16 amino acids. CDR1 is SGHNT and CDR2 is YYREEE in the germline V gene (reference sequence). CDR3 sequence: CASSLVDRVGGETQYF. DNA for the CDR3: TGTGCCAGCAGCTTGGTGGACAGGGTTGGTGGGGAGACCCAGTACTTC.

The V call is TRBV28, the J call TRBJ2-6; D is undetermined. There are 17 residues in the CDR3. Trimming removed 1 base at V and 4 bases at J, with 14 bases between. Germline CDR1 is MDHEN and CDR2 is SYDVKM. Here the CDR3 reads CASSLLSRSSGANVLTF. The CDR3 nucleotides read TGTGCCAGCAGTTTATTATCAAGAAGTTCCGGGGCCAACGTCCTGACTTTC. Full variable domain (remainder filled in from reference TRBV28 and TRBJ2-6): DVKVTQSSRYLVKRTGEKVFLECVQDMDHENMFWYRQDPGLGLRLIYFSYDVKMKEKGDIPEGYSVSREKKERFSLILESASTNQTSMYLCASSLLSRSSGANVLTFGAGSRLTVL.

This clone was recorded once. The J gene is TRBJ1-2, the V gene TRBV15, with unresolved D. CDR3 length: 13 residues. Trimming pared 1 base from V and 4 bases from J, leaving 7 bases between. Germline V CDR1 and CDR2: LNHNV, YYDKDF (reference sequence). The CDR3 spells CATSRGGSYGYTF. The CDR3 nucleotides are TGTGCCACCAGCAGAGGGGGAAGCTATGGCTACACCTTC.